This T cell receptor beta chain was obtained from a study of T cell changes during pregnancy in multiple sclerosis. V was clipped by 4 bases and J by 0 bases, with 8 bases between them. Per the germline V gene, CDR1 is MNHEY and CDR2 is SMNVEV (reference sequence). The CDR3 is made up of 14 amino acids. The table came from immunoSEQ multiplex PCR; TCRdb's copy has only in-frame clones and leaves some out. The data show some 74,000 clones, roughly 90% seen once. The TCR comes from a female donor in good health, enrolled as a control in a pregnancy study. The V call is TRBV27, the J call TRBJ2-3; no clear D. The sequenced sample was peripheral blood, obtained after pregnancy. The CDR3 sequence is CASSSFPSTDTQYF. The CDR3 region has the DNA TGTGCCAGCAGTTCCTTCCCTAGCACAGATACGCAGTATTTT.